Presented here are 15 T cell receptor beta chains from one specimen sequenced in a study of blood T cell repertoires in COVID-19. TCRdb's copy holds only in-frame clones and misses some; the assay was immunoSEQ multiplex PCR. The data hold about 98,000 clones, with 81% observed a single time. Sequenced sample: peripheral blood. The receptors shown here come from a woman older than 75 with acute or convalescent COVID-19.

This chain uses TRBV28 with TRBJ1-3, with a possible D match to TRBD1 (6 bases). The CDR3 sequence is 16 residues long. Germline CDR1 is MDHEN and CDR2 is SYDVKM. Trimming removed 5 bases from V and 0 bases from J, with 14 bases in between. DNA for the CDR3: TGTGCCAGCAGTGGCCATCAGGGACACTCTGGAAACACCATATATTTT. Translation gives CASSGHQGHSGNTIYF.

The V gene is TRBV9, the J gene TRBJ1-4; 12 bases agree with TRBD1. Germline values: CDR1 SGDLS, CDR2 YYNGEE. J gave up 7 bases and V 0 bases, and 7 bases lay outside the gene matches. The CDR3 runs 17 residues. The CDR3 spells CASSVGDGTGGVEKLFF. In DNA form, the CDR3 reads TGTGCCAGCAGCGTAGGGGACGGGACAGGGGGCGTTGAAAAACTGTTTTTT.

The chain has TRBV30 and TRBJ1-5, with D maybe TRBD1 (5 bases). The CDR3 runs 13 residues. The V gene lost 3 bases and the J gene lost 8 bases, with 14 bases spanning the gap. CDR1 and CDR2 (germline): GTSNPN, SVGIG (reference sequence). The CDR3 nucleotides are TGTGCCTGGAGGCGGCAGGGCAACGAGCCCCAGCATTTT. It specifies CAWRRQGNEPQHF.

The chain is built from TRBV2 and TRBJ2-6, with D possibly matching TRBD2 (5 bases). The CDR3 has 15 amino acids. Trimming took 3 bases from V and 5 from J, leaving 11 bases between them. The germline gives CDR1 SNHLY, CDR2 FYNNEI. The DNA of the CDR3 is TGTGCCAGCAGTGATACCCGGGAATGGGCCAACGTCCTGACTTTC. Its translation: CASSDTREWANVLTF.

The DNA for the CDR3 is TGTGCCAGCAGCCATCCCGCTATAGCCAAAAACATTCAGTACTTC. It codes for CASSHPAIAKNIQYF. The chain combines TRBV7-2 with TRBJ2-4; D is unresolved. Germline V gene lookup returns CDR1 SGHTA and CDR2 FQGNSA. Between the trimmed V and J ends, which lost 5 bases and 0 bases, there was a span of 11 bases. The CDR3 extends over 15 amino acids.

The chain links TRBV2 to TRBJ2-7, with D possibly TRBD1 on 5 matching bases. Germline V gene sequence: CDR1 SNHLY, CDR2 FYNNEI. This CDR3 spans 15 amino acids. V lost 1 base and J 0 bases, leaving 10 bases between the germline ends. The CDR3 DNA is TGTGCCAGCAGTGAAGAGGGGCAGAGCTCCTACGAGCAGTACTTC. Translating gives CASSEEGQSSYEQYF.

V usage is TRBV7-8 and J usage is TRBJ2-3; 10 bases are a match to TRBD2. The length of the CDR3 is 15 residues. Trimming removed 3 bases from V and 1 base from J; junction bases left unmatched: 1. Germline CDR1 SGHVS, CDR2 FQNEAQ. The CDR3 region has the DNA TGTGCCAGCAGCTTCGGACTAGCGGGCACAGATACGCAGTATTTT. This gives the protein CASSFGLAGTDTQYF.

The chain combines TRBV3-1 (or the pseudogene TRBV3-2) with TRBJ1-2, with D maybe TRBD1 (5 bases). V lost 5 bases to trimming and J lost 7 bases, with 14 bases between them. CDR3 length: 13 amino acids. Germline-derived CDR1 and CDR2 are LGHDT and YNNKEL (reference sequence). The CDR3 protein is CASSLGTGGGYTF. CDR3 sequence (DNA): TGTGCCAGCAGCTTAGGAACCGGGGGTGGCTACACCTTC.

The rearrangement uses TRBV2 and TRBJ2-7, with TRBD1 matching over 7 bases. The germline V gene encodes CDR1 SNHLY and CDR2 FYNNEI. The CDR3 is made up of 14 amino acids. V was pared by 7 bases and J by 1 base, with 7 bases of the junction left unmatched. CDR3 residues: CASTPDRSSYEQYF. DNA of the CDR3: TGTGCCAGCACCCCGGACAGGTCTTCCTACGAGCAGTACTTC.

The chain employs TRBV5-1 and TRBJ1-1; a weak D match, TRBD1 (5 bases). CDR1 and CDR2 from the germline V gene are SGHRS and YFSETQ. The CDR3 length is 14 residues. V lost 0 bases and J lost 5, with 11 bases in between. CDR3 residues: CASSLEPGLTEAFF. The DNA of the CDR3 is TGCGCCAGCAGCTTGGAACCAGGGTTAACTGAAGCTTTCTTT.

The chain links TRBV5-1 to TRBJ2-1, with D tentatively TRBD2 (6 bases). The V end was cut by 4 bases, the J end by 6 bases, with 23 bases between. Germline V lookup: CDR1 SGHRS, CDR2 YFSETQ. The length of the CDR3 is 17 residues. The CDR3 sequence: CASSPGRGRAFGNEQFF. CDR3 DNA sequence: TGCGCCAGCAGCCCCGGGCGGGGCAGGGCCTTCGGCAATGAGCAGTTCTTC. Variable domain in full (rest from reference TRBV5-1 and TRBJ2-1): KAGVTQTPRYLIKTRGQQVTLSCSPISGHRSVSWYQQTPGQGLQFLFEYFSETQRNKGNFPGRFSGRQFSNSRSEMNVSTLELGDSALYLCASSPGRGRAFGNEQFFGPGTRLTVL.

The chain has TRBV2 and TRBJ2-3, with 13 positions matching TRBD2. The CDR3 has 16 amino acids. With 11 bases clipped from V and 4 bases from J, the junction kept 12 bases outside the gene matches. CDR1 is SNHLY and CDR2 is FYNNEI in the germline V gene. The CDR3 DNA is TGTGCCTCAAAACCGACTAGCGGGGGGCGGTCAGATACGCAGTATTTT. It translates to CASKPTSGGRSDTQYF.

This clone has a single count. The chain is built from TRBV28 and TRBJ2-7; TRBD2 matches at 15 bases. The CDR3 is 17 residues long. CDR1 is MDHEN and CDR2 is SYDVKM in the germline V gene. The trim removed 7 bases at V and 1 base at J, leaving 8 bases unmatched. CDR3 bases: TGTGCCAGCACTCCGGGACTAGCGGGGGGTAGGTCCTACGAGCAGTACTTC. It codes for CASTPGLAGGRSYEQYF.

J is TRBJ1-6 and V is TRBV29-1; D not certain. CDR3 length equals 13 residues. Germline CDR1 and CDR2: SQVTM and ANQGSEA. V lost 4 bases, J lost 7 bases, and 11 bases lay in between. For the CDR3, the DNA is TGCAGCGTTGGGGCGAGTATGAATTCACCCCTCCACTTT. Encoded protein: CSVGASMNSPLHF.

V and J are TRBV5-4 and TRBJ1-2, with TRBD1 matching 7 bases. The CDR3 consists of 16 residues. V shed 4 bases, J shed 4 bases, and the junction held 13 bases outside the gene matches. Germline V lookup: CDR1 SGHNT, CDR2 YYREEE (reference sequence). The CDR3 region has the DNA TGTGCCAGCAGCCCGAGACAGGGTAGTGTTTCCTATGGCTACACCTTC. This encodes CASSPRQGSVSYGYTF.